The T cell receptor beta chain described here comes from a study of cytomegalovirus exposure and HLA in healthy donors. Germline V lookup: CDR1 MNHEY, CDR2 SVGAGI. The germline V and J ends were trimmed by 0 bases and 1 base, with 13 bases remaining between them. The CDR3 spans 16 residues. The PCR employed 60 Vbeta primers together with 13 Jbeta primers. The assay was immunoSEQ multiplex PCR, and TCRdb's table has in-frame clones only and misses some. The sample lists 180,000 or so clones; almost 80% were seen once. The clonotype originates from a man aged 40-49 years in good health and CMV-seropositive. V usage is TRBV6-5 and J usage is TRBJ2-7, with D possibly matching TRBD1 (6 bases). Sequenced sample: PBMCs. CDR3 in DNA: TGTGCCAGCAGTTACTCGGAAAAGGGGGAATCCTACGAGCAGTACTTC. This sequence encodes CASSYSEKGESYEQYF.